The 12 T cell receptor beta chains presented below share a single source sample, sequenced in a study of graft-versus-host responses after intestinal transplantation. These receptors lack a known antigen. Data came from immunoSEQ multiplex PCR; TCRdb stores just in-frame clones and leaves some out. The table has 84,000 or so clones, around 93% seen once. The input for sequencing was unstimulated CD8+ T cells sorted from spleen or lymph node cells, taken before transplant. These TCRs come from a human donor who was the organ donor for an intestinal transplant.

This clone was recorded once. An end of the junction does not agree with germline; a read error may underlie this. The chain employs TRBV7-7 and TRBJ1-1, with a tentative D call TRBD1 (6 bases). Germline V gene lookup returns CDR1 SSHAT and CDR2 FNYEAQ (reference sequence). This CDR3 is 15 amino acids long. For the CDR3, the DNA is TGTGCTAGCAGCTCCAGGGGAACTATGAACACTGAAGCTTTCTTT. Amino acids: CASSSRGTMNTEAFF.

The V and J genes are TRBV19 and TRBJ1-5; D perhaps matches TRBD1 (6 bases). Trimming left V 7 bases short and J 0 bases short, with 22 bases between. CDR3 length equals 18 residues. Germline loops: CDR1 LNHDA, CDR2 SQIVND (reference sequence). CDR3 loop: CASMGAYSDLNSNQPQHF. In nucleotides, the CDR3 is TGTGCCAGTATGGGGGCCTATAGTGACCTTAATAGCAATCAGCCCCAGCATTTT.

The chain combines TRBV6-9 with TRBJ1-2, with D perhaps matching TRBD1 (5 bases). Trimming left V 7 bases short and J 1 base short, with 22 bases between. Germline V gene data show CDR1 as MNHGY and CDR2 as SVAAGI. The CDR3 sequence is 17 residues long. The CDR3 nucleotides are TGTGCCAGCACGGAACCCACCTTTTCTAGGGGTAACTATGGCTACACCTTC. It is translated as CASTEPTFSRGNYGYTF.

This clone came up once. The gene calls are TRBV6-1 and TRBJ1-5; tentative D call: TRBD1 (6 bases). CDR3 length: 15 residues. Trimming shortened V by 4 bases and J by 1 base, and 11 bases separated the two germline ends. CDR1 is MNHNS and CDR2 is SASEGT in the germline V gene. The CDR3 reads CASSGTVYSNQPQHF. Here the CDR3 DNA reads TGTGCCAGCAGTGGGACAGTCTACAGCAATCAGCCCCAGCATTTT.

This chain joins TRBV5-6 and TRBJ1-5; 8 bases are shared with TRBD1. The CDR3 runs to 14 residues. The V and J ends lost 4 bases and 6 bases, in that order; junction bases with no gene match: 6. Germline assignment: CDR1 SGHDT and CDR2 YYEEEE. DNA for the CDR3: TGTGCCAGCAGCCATGGACAGGGAGGTCAGCCCCAGCATTTT. The encoded protein is CASSHGQGGQPQHF.

The chain employs TRBV11-2 and TRBJ2-1; 7 nucleotides align to TRBD1. Germline V gives CDR1 SGHAT, CDR2 FQNNGV. Trimming cost V 2 bases and J 4 bases; bases outside gene matches: 5. The length of the CDR3 is 15 residues. The CDR3 region is CASSLRGQTYNEQFF. CDR3 DNA: TGTGCCAGCAGCTTAAGGGGACAGACATACAATGAGCAGTTCTTC.

This clone was seen just once. The chain is built from TRBV5-1 and TRBJ2-1, with 9 nucleotides matching TRBD1. Germline V gene sequence: CDR1 SGHRS, CDR2 YFSETQ. CDR3 length: 14 amino acids. The junction had 7 bases not matched to a gene; V was cut back by 4 bases and J by 8 bases. The CDR3 here is CASSLRTGEDEQFF. The DNA of the CDR3 is TGCGCCAGCAGCCTCAGGACAGGGGAGGATGAGCAGTTCTTC.

The gene calls are TRBV2 and TRBJ2-5; the D gene is possibly TRBD2 (5 bases). Germline-derived CDR1 and CDR2 are SNHLY and FYNNEI. The CDR3 consists of 14 residues. The ends were cut back, 7 bases at V and 0 bases at J, with 12 bases in the middle. As DNA, the CDR3 is TGTGCCAGCATGGGAATGGACTACCAAGAGACCCAGTACTTC. Translated, it gives CASMGMDYQETQYF.

The chain joins TRBV5-3 to TRBJ1-6, with 9 bases fitting TRBD1. TRBV5-3 is an open reading frame whose function is uncertain. V shed 0 bases, J shed 0 bases, and the junction held 7 bases outside the gene matches. The CDR3 length is 19 residues. The CDR3 loop reads CARSLGWDRDGSYNSPLHF. In DNA form, the CDR3 reads TGTGCCAGAAGCTTGGGATGGGACAGGGATGGCTCCTATAATTCACCCCTCCACTTT.

The V call is TRBV7-6, the J call TRBJ2-1; 10 bases map to TRBD2. Germline CDR1 and CDR2: SGHVS and FNYEAQ. The CDR3 runs to 17 residues. With 5 bases clipped from V and 4 bases from J, the junction kept 11 bases outside the gene matches. CDR3 DNA: TGTGCCAGCAGCCAGGGTCTAGCGGGAGTAGGTTACAATGAGCAGTTCTTC. This sequence encodes CASSQGLAGVGYNEQFF.

V is TRBV11-2 and J is TRBJ2-7; no clear D. Looked up from germline, CDR1 is SGHAT and CDR2 is FQNNGV. The CDR3 loop spans 12 amino acids. V was trimmed by 2 bases and J by 3 bases, leaving 5 bases between them. CDR3 nucleotide sequence: TGTGCCAGCAGCTTACGTGTCTACGAGCAGTACTTC. As protein: CASSLRVYEQYF.

The J gene is TRBJ1-2, the V gene TRBV7-9, with TRBD1 matching over 10 bases. Germline trimming cut 1 base from V and 8 bases from J; bases unmatched to any gene: 10. The length of the CDR3 is 16 residues. From germline, CDR1 is SEHNR and CDR2 FQNEAQ (reference sequence). The CDR3 DNA is TGTGCCAGCAGCTTAGAACCGACAGGGGGCAGGGGCGGCTACACCTTC. This codes for CASSLEPTGGRGGYTF.